Included here is one TCR beta chain sequence, with context. Its target is not known. These data come from a study of beta chain features in type 1 diabetes. Study in general: Regarding age, gender and cell yields, patients proved similar to healthy donors.

Points from the study as a whole: Equally in patients and controls, shorter templates might have been favored by PCR. Within each of all four CD4+ subsets, Type 1 diabetes patients had TCRB CDR3s that were moderately but significantly shorter. Insertion counts at VDJ junctions were lower in type 1 diabetes patients, who also showed more deletions there.

Since all of the isolated RNA was reverse transcribed, expressed TCRB transcripts were what got sequenced. Naive, central memory and regulatory T cell samples averaged about 3.57 million reads. The repertoire was sequenced with immunoSEQ multiplex PCR; TCRdb's copy has only in-frame clones and lacks some. In the table there are a few hundred thousand clones, around 12% of which are singletons. In germline, CDR1 is SGHNT, CDR2 YENEEA. CDR3 length: 15 residues. Trimming took 1 base from V and 0 from J, leaving 7 bases between them. The sample was naive CD4+ T cells from blood. The receptor comes from a woman younger than 35 with type 1 diabetes. The chain combines TRBV11-3 with TRBJ2-1; unclear D gene. CDR3 nucleotide sequence: TGTGCCAGCAGCTTAGCGGAGAGCTCCTACAATGAGCAGTTCTTC. Encoded protein: CASSLAESSYNEQFF.